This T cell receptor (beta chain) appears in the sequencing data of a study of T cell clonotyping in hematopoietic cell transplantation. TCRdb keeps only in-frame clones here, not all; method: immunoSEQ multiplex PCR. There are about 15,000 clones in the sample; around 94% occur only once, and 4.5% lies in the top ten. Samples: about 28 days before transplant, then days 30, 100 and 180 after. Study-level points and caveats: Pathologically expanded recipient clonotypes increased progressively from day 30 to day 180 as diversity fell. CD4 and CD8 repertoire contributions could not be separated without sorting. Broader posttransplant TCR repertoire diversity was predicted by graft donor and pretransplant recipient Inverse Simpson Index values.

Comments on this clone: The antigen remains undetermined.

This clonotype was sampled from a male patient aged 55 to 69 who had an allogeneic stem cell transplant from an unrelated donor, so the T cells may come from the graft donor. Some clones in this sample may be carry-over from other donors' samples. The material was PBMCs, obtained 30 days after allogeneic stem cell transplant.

CDR3 amino acids: CASSVRGTGTDTQYF. Here the CDR3 DNA reads TGTGCCAGCAGCGTCCGTGGGACTGGCACAGATACGCAGTATTTT. The chain carries TRBV14 and TRBJ2-3, with a weak D call TRBD2 (6 bases). The germline gives CDR1 SGHDN, CDR2 FVKESK. The CDR3 has 15 residues. Trimming took off 5 bases at V and 1 base at J, with 13 bases between the two ends.